This TCR beta chain was profiled in a study of T cell changes during pregnancy in multiple sclerosis. Trimming removed 0 bases at V and 3 bases at J, with 17 bases between. The CDR3 is made up of 17 amino acids. Sequencing used immunoSEQ multiplex PCR; TCRdb keeps in-frame clones, though not all of them. The sample gives 60,000 or so clones, about 87% of which show up once; approximately 1% is in the top ten. V and J are TRBV23-1 and TRBJ1-1; D call uncertain. TRBV23-1 belongs to the ORF category, with a function that is uncertain. The TCR comes from a female donor in good health, enrolled as a control in a pregnancy study. The sample was peripheral blood, taken in the first trimester of pregnancy. For the CDR3, the DNA is TGCGCCAGCAGTCAATCGATCCCCTCAGGCGGGGACACTGAAGCTTTCTTT. Translation gives CASSQSIPSGGDTEAFF.